This T cell receptor beta chain derives from a study of blood T cell repertoires in COVID-19. Study information: Spain, Italy and the United States supplied samples that represented acute and convalescent COVID-19.

Germline CDR1 reads SGHAT; CDR2 reads FQNNGV. The CDR3 sequence is 15 residues long. Trimming took 2 bases from V and 6 from J; bases not matched to a gene: 6. Original methodology: Cell counts per sample came from amplifying reference gene primers. Clones were sequenced by immunoSEQ multiplex PCR, and TCRdb holds only the in-frame ones, with some missing. V and J calls and clone size are given by that table; D and trimming were obtained from the DNA. The table shows about 80,000 clones, with about nine tenths occurring only once. The genes are TRBV11-2 and TRBJ2-1; 8 bases fit TRBD1. The receptor's source is a woman aged 45 to 65 in a cohort sampled during active COVID-19. Material for sequencing was peripheral blood. The CDR3 region is CASSLRAGGVNEQFF. In DNA, the CDR3 is TGTGCCAGCAGCTTACGGGCAGGGGGCGTCAATGAGCAGTTCTTC.